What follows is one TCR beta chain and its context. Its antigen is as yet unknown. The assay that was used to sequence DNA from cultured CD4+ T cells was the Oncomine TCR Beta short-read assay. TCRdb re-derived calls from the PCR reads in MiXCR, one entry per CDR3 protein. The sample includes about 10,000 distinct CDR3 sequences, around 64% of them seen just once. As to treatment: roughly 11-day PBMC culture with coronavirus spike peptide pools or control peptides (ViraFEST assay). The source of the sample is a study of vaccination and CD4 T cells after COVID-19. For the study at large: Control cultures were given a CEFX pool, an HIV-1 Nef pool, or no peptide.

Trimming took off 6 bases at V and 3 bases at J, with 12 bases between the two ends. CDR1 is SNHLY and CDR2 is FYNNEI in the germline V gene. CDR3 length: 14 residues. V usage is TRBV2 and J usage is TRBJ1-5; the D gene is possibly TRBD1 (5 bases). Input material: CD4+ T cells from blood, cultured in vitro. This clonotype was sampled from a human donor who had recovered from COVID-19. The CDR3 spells CASSRGGDNQPQHF. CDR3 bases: TGTGCCAGCAGCCGTGGGGGGGACAATCAGCCCCAGCATTTT. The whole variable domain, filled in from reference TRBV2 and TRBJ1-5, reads EPEVTQTPSHQVTQMGQEVILRCVPISNHLYFYWYRQILGQKVEFLVSFYNNEISEKSEIFDDQFSVERPDGSNFTLKIRSTKLEDSAMYFCASSRGGDNQPQHFGDGTRLSIL.